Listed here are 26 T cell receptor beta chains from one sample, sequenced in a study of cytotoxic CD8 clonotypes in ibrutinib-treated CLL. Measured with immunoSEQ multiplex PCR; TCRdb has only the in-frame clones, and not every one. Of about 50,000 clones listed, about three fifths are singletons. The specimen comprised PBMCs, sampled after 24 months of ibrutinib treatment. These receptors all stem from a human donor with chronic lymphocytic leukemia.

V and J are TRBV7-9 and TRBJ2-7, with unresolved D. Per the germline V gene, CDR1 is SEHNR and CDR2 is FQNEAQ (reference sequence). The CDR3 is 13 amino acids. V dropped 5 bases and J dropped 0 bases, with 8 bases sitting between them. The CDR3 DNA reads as TGTGCCAGCAGCCCTAGAAGCTCCTACGAGCAGTACTTC. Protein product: CASSPRSSYEQYF.

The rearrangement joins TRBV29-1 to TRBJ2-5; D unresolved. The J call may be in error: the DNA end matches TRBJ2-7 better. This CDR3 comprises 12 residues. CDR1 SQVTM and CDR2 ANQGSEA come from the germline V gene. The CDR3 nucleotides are TGCAGCGTTTGTAACACAGCCTACGAGCAGTACTTC. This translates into CSVCNTAYEQYF.

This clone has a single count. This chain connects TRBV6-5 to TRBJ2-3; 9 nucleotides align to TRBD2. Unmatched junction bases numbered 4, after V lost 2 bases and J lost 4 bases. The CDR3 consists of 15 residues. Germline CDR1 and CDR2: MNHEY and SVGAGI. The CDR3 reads CASSYGGGAADTQYF. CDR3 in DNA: TGTGCCAGCAGTTACGGCGGGGGGGCCGCAGATACGCAGTATTTT.

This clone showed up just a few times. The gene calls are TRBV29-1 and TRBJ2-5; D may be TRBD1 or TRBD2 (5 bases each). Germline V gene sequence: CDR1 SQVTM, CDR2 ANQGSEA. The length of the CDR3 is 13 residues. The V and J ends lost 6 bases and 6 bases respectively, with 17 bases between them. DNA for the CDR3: TGCAGCGTCCACGAAGAGGGGCTTCAGACCCAGTACTTC. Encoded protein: CSVHEEGLQTQYF.

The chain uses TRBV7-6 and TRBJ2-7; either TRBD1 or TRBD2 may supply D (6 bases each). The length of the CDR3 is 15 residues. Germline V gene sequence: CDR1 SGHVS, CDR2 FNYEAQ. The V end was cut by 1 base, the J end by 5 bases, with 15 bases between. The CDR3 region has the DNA TGTGCCAGCAGCTTAGTATCCGGGGGCAATAACGAGCAGTACTTC. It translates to CASSLVSGGNNEQYF.

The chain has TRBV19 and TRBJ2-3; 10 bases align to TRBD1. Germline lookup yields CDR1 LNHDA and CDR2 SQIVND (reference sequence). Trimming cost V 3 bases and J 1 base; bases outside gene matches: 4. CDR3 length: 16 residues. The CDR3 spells CASSMVGTGGTDTQYF. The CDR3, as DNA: TGTGCCAGTAGTATGGTGGGGACAGGGGGCACAGATACGCAGTATTTT. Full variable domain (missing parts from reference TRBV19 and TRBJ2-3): DGGITQSPKYLFRKEGQNVTLSCEQNLNHDAMYWYRQDPGQGLRLIYYSQIVNDFQKGDIAEGYSVSREKKESFPLTVTSAQKNPTAFYLCASSMVGTGGTDTQYFGPGTRLTVL.

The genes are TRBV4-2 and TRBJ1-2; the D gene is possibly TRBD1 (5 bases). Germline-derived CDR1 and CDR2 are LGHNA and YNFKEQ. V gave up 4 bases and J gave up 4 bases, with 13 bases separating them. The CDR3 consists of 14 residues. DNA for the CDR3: TGTGCCAGCAGCCTCGCGGACACTTCCTATGGCTACACCTTC. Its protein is CASSLADTSYGYTF.

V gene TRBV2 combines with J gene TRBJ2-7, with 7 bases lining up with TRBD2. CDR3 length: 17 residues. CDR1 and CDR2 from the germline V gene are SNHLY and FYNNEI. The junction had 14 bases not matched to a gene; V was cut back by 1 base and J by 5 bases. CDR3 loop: CASSEGAGTGRVDEQYF. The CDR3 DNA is TGTGCCAGCAGTGAAGGGGCAGGGACTGGGAGGGTGGACGAGCAGTACTTC.

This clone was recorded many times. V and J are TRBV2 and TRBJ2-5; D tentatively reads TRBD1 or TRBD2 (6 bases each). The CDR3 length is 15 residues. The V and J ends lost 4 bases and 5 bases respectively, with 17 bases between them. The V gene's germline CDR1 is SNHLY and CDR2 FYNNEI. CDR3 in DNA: TGTGCCAGCAGTGGGGGGGCTAGCGAATATGAGACCCAGTACTTC. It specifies CASSGGASEYETQYF.

Here the CDR3 DNA reads TGTGCCAGCAGTAGCACAGATACGCAGTATTTT. Translation gives CASSSTDTQYF. The chain links TRBV2 to TRBJ2-3; D is ambiguous. V dropped 5 bases and J dropped 0 bases, with 0 bases sitting between them. Germline loops: CDR1 SNHLY, CDR2 FYNNEI. The CDR3 covers 11 residues.

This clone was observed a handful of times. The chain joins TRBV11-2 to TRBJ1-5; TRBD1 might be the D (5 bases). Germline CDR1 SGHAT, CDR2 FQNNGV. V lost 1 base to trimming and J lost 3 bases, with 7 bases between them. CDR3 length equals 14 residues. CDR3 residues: CASSLGQSNQPQHF. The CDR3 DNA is TGTGCCAGCAGCTTAGGACAGTCCAATCAGCCCCAGCATTTT.

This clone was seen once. CDR3 sequence: CASSRTDRVQETQYF. The CDR3 nucleotides are TGTGCCAGCAGCCGCACAGACAGGGTCCAAGAGACCCAGTACTTC. This chain uses TRBV9 with TRBJ2-5, with 7 bases identical to TRBD1. This CDR3 has 15 amino acids. V lost 4 bases and J lost 1; bases outside the gene matches: 7. Germline V lookup: CDR1 SGDLS, CDR2 YYNGEE.

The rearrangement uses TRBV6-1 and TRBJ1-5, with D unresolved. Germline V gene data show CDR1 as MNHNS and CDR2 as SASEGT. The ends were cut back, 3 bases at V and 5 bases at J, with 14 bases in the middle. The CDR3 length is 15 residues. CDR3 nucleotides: TGTGCCAGCAGTGATGCGTCAAAGTGGGATCAGCCCCAGCATTTT. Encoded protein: CASSDASKWDQPQHF.

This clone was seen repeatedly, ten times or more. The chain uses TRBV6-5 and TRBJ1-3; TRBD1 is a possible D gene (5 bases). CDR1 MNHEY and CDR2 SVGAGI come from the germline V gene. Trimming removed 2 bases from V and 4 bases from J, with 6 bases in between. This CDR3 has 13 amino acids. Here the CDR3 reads CASSYPGGNTIYF. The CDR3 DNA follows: TGTGCCAGCAGTTACCCAGGGGGAAACACCATATATTTT.

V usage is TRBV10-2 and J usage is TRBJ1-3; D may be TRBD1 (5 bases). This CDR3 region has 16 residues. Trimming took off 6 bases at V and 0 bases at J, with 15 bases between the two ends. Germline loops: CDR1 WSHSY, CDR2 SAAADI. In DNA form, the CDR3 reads TGCGCCAGCAGGACCCCGGGACGGATCTCTGGAAACACCATATATTTT. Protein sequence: CASRTPGRISGNTIYF.

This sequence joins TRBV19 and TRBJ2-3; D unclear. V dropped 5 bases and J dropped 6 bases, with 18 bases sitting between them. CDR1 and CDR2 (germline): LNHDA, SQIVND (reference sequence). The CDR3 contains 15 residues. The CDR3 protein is CASSPALLRRDTQYF. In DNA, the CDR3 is TGTGCCAGTAGTCCGGCCCTTCTCCGCAGGGATACGCAGTATTTT.

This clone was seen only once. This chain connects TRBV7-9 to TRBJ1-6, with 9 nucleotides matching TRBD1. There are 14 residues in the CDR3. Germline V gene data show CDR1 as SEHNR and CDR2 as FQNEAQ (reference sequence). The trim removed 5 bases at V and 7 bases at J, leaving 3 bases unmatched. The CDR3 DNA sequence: TGTGCCAGCAGCCCAGGACAGGGGAATTCACCCCTCCACTTT. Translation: CASSPGQGNSPLHF.

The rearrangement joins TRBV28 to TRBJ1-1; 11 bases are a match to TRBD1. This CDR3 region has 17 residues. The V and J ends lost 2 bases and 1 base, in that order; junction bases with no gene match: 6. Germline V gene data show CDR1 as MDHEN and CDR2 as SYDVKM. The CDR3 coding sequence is TGTGCCAGCAGTTTACCCGGGACAGGGGGTACGAACACTGAAGCTTTCTTT. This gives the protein CASSLPGTGGTNTEAFF. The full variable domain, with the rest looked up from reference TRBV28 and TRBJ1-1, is DVKVTQSSRYLVKRTGEKVFLECVQDMDHENMFWYRQDPGLGLRLIYFSYDVKMKEKGDIPEGYSVSREKKERFSLILESASTNQTSMYLCASSLPGTGGTNTEAFFGQGTRLTVV.

The CDR3 bases are TGTGCCAGCAGCTTAGGAGTAACTAGCGGGGGGATGTACCAAGAGACCCAGTACTTC. This encodes CASSLGVTSGGMYQETQYF. This chain connects TRBV7-8 to TRBJ2-5; the match to TRBD2 covers 12 bases. CDR3 length equals 19 residues. J lost 0 bases, V lost 1 base, and 9 bases had no gene match. CDR1 is SGHVS and CDR2 is FQNEAQ in the germline V gene.

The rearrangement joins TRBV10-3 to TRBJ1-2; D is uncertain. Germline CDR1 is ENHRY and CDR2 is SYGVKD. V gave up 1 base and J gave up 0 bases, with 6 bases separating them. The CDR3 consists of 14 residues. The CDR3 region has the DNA TGTGCCATCAGTGAGTATCGATCTAACTATGGCTACACCTTC. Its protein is CAISEYRSNYGYTF.

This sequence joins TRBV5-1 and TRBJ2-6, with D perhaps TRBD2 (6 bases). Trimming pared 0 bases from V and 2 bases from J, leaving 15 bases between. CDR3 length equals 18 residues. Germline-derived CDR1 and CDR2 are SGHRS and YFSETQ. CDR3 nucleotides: TGCGCCAGCAGCTTGGCCGGGGGAGCTAGCGCTGGGGCCAACGTCCTGACTTTC. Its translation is CASSLAGGASAGANVLTF.

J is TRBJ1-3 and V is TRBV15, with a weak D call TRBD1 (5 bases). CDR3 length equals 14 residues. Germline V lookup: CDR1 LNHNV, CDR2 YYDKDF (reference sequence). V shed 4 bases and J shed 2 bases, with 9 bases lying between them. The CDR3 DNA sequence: TGTGCCACCAGCACCGGGGGACCTGGAAACACCATATATTTT. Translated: CATSTGGPGNTIYF.

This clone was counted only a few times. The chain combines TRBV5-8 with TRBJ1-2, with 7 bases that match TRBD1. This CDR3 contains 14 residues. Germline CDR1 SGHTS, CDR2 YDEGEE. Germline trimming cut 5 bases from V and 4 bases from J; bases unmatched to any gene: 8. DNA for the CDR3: TGTGCCAGCAGACGTCAAGGGGGCGGCTATGGCTACACCTTC. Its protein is CASRRQGGGYGYTF.

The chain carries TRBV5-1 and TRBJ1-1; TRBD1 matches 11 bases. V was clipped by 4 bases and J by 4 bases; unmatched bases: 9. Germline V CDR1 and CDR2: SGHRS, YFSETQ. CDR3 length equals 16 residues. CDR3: CASSQGQGDPGTEAFF. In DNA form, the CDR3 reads TGCGCCAGCAGCCAGGGACAGGGGGATCCGGGCACTGAAGCTTTCTTT.

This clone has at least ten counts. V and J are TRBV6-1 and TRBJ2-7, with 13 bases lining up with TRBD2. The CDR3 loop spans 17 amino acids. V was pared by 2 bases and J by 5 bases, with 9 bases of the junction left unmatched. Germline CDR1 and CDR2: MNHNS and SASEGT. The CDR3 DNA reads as TGTGCCAGCAGTGAATCAGCGGGACTAGCGGGGCGCGACGAGCAGTACTTC. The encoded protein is CASSESAGLAGRDEQYF.

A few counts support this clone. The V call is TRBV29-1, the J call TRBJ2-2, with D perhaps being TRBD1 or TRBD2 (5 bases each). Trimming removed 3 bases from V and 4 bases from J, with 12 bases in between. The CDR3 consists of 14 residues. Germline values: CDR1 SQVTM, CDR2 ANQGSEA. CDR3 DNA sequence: TGCAGCGTTGACGGAGCGAGGGGCACCGGGGAGCTGTTTTTT. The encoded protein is CSVDGARGTGELFF.